The clone carrying this T cell receptor beta chain occurred a few times. Its specificity is unknown. The source of the sample is a study of blood T cells in healthy people across ages. The study, taken as a whole, reports: Donor CMV infection status was unknown, possibly confounding age-related changes in expanded clonotypes.

In terms of origin and age, donors were healthy Caucasian individuals from Russia aged about 6 to 90. A second PCR, run for about 7 to 12 cycles, used a sample-barcoded 5' primer plus a J-beta primer mix. From the 5' RACE reads, TCRdb called clonotypes with MiXCR, one entry per CDR3 protein. The top ten clones hold roughly 13% of a sample with over 950,000 distinct CDR3 sequences, under 40% of them seen once. The J segment lost 8 bases and the V segment lost 5 bases, leaving 9 bases of the junction unmatched. The CDR3 has 14 amino acids. In germline, CDR1 is MNHEY, CDR2 SVGAGI. The rearrangement joins TRBV6-5 to TRBJ2-3; 8 nucleotides match TRBD2. This sequence was found in a man aged 18 to 30 in good health. The sequencing sample was made of blood. CDR3 sequence reads: CASSGLAGGSTQYF. In DNA, the CDR3 is TGTGCCAGCAGTGGACTAGCAGGTGGGAGTACGCAGTATTTT.